This TCR beta chain comes out of a study of CD8+ T cells in alopecia areata. TCR sequencing used cDNA made by reverse transcription of extracted RNA. Sequencing used immunoSEQ multiplex PCR; TCRdb keeps in-frame clones, though not all of them. The sample was found to contain about 110,000 clones, and every one recurs. This clone was counted many times. Gene names and germline match the mouse. From the germline J gene comes the end of the CDR3, since the read stops 4 residues before it. This CDR3 has 16 residues. Germline loops: CDR1 NSQYPW, CDR2 LRSPGD (reference sequence). The V segment lost 3 bases and the J segment 1 base; nucleotides outside the gene matches: 3.

The sample taken for sequencing was lesional skin. The clonotype was recovered from a C3H/HeJ mouse with alopecia areata. Mice of this strain are of MHC haplotype H2-k. The chain couples TRBV1 to TRBJ2-1, with TRBD2 matching over 10 bases. Incomplete CDR3 DNA: TGCACCTGCAGTGCCTCGGACTGGGGGAACTATGCT. Protein: CTCSASDWGNYA. The whole CDR3 region reads CTCSASDWGNYAEQFF.